This entry lists 31 T cell receptor beta chains sequenced from one sample in a study of T cells in Graves' hyperthyroidism and ophthalmopathy. Amplification of TCR beta CDR3 regions was performed using RNA transcripts as template. Researchers ran a first-round RT-PCR on the TCR CDR3 using the HTBI primer set. TCRdb analysed the multiplex PCR reads with MiXCR anew, one entry per CDR3 protein. The sample has 660,000 or so distinct CDR3 sequences; around 21% are singletons. Sequencing used blood. Every receptor here comes from a man aged 30-40 years with Graves' ophthalmopathy.

The chain recombines TRBV28 with TRBJ1-2, with TRBD1 as a possible D gene (6 bases). Trimming removed 7 bases from V and 8 bases from J, with 14 bases in between. The CDR3 runs 12 residues. The germline V gene has CDR1 MDHEN and CDR2 SYDVKM. CDR3 sequence: CASIGDNRGYTF. Here the CDR3 DNA reads TGTGCCAGCATCGGGGACAATCGGGGCTACACCTTC.

This clonotype has more than one count but fewer than ten. The CDR3 nucleotides read TGTGCCAGTACCCGGACTAGCGGGAGGGCCGGGTCCTACGAGCAGTACTTC. Protein product: CASTRTSGRAGSYEQYF. The chain joins TRBV28 to TRBJ2-7; 15 positions agree with TRBD2. Germline V gene data show CDR1 as MDHEN and CDR2 as SYDVKM. CDR3 size: 17 residues. With 9 bases clipped from V and 1 base from J, the junction kept 10 bases outside the gene matches.

The rearrangement joins TRBV6-2 or TRBV6-3 to TRBJ1-1; D gene ambiguous. This CDR3 spans 14 amino acids. Germline V lookup: CDR1 MNHEY, CDR2 SVGEGT. V dropped 2 bases and J dropped 6 bases, with 13 bases sitting between them. The CDR3 protein is CASSYRVSGAEAFF. CDR3 bases: TGTGCCAGCAGTTACAGGGTGAGCGGGGCTGAAGCTTTCTTT.

This clonotype was observed many times. The CDR3 here is CSAWDLHSDKNTEAFF. For the CDR3, the DNA is TGCAGTGCCTGGGACCTCCACTCGGATAAGAACACTGAAGCTTTCTTT. The chain carries TRBV20-1 and TRBJ1-1; D may be TRBD1 (5 bases). Germline V gene lookup returns CDR1 DFQATT and CDR2 SNEGSKA (reference sequence). V shed 6 bases and J shed 1 base, with 21 bases lying between them. The CDR3 has 16 amino acids.

Details on this clonotype: A much larger clonotype is one base distant, so this may be a read error. This CDR3 is missing its conserved last phenylalanine or tryptophan, likely due to a read error. This rearrangement joins TRBV13 to TRBJ2-5; TRBD2 might be the D (6 bases). Trimming left V 3 bases short and J 2 bases short, with 13 bases between. Germline values: CDR1 PRHDT, CDR2 FYEKMQ (reference sequence). The CDR3 length is 15 residues. DNA of the CDR3: TGTGCCAGCAGCTTGGGACTGGAGGAGCAAGAGACCCAGTACTCC. Encoded protein: CASSLGLEEQETQYS.

The chain uses TRBV6-2 or TRBV6-3 and TRBJ2-7; TRBD2 agrees at 7 bases. Germline assignment: CDR1 MNHEY and CDR2 SVGEGT. This CDR3 has 12 amino acids. V shed 8 bases and J 0 bases; nucleotides not matched to a gene: 1. The CDR3 spells CASGDYSYEQYF. The DNA for the CDR3 is TGTGCCAGCGGGGACTACTCCTACGAGCAGTACTTC.

The chain is built from TRBV7-9 and TRBJ2-7; perhaps TRBD1 as D (5 bases). In germline, CDR1 is SEHNR, CDR2 FQNEAQ (reference sequence). The ends were cut back, 0 bases at V and 4 bases at J, with 13 bases in the middle. The CDR3 is made up of 15 amino acids. The CDR3 reads CASSLAGARYYEQYF. The CDR3 DNA is TGTGCCAGCAGCTTAGCAGGGGCGCGATATTACGAGCAGTACTTC.

This clonotype was seen at least ten times. The CDR3 reads CASPAPSSYNEQFF. In DNA, the CDR3 is TGCGCCAGCCCTGCCCCCAGCTCCTACAATGAGCAGTTCTTC. V is TRBV10-2 and J is TRBJ2-1, with D uncertain. This CDR3 contains 14 residues. CDR1 and CDR2 (germline): WSHSY, SAAADI. V dropped 8 bases and J dropped 0 bases, with 11 bases sitting between them.

This clonotype has more than one count but fewer than ten. Being one base from a much bigger clone, this may be a read error. V gene TRBV11-2 combines with J gene TRBJ2-1; weak D call: TRBD1 (6 bases). Germline V lookup: CDR1 SGHAT, CDR2 FQNNGV. Trimming removed 4 bases from V and 9 bases from J, with 16 bases in between. The CDR3 length is 14 residues. CDR3: CASSSAQGHSEQFF. DNA for the CDR3: TGTGCCAGCAGCTCCGCGCAGGGGCACAGTGAGCAGTTCTTC.

This clonotype was observed a handful of times. The chain links TRBV2 to TRBJ2-1; 8 bases line up with TRBD2. CDR1 SNHLY and CDR2 FYNNEI come from the germline V gene. This CDR3 region has 16 residues. The V gene end was trimmed by 3 bases and the J gene end by 3 bases; junction bases not matched to a gene: 7. CDR3 region: CASSDIAGFNYNEQFF. The CDR3 nucleotides read TGTGCCAGCAGTGATATAGCGGGATTTAACTACAATGAGCAGTTCTTC.

The chain couples TRBV9 to TRBJ1-2; maybe TRBD1 (5 bases). V was trimmed by 7 bases and J by 8 bases, leaving 21 bases between them. This CDR3 contains 14 residues. Germline CDR1 and CDR2: SGDLS and YYNGEE. The CDR3 reads CASGPLLGTGGYTF. The CDR3 region has the DNA TGTGCCAGCGGGCCACTCCTGGGGACGGGCGGCTACACCTTC.

The sample holds a few counts of this clonotype. The chain uses TRBV4-3 and TRBJ2-7; D remains ambiguous. The CDR3 totals 15 residues. Trimming stripped 0 bases from V and 3 bases from J, with 12 bases between. Per germline, CDR1 LGHNA and CDR2 YSLEER. CDR3 bases: TGCGCCAGCAGCCAAGAAATACTGGCCGACTACGAGCAGTACTTC. Protein: CASSQEILADYEQYF.

In this sample, this clonotype turned up once. This chain connects TRBV5-6 to TRBJ1-6; 8 bases fit TRBD1. V lost 6 bases, J lost 7 bases, and 15 bases stayed unmatched. The CDR3 runs 17 residues. Germline loops: CDR1 SGHDT, CDR2 YYEEEE. The CDR3 bases are TGTGCCAGCACCCTACGGTTGACAGGGGTGAAGAATTCACCCCTCCACTTT. Translated: CASTLRLTGVKNSPLHF.

The J gene is TRBJ1-2, the V gene TRBV6-5; D remains unclear. The CDR3 is 17 residues long. The germline V and J ends were trimmed by 4 bases and 5 bases, with 23 bases remaining between them. Germline-derived CDR1 and CDR2 are MNHEY and SVGAGI. The CDR3 nucleotides are TGTGCCAGCAGTTTTAGGACCGCCGCGTCCATTTCTTATGGCTACACCTTC. This sequence encodes CASSFRTAASISYGYTF.

V and J are TRBV11-2 and TRBJ2-1; 12 bases match TRBD2. The V gene end was trimmed by 0 bases and the J gene end by 3 bases; junction bases not matched to a gene: 3. There are 17 residues in the CDR3. Germline V gene data show CDR1 as SGHAT and CDR2 as FQNNGV. The CDR3: CASSLDLTSGSYNEQFF. The CDR3 DNA follows: TGTGCCAGCAGCTTAGATTTGACTAGCGGGAGCTACAATGAGCAGTTCTTC.

The gene calls are TRBV6-6 and TRBJ2-7; no definite D call. CDR1 and CDR2 (germline): MNHNY, SVGAGI (reference sequence). V was trimmed by 0 bases and J by 6 bases, leaving 12 bases between them. The CDR3 extends over 14 amino acids. In DNA form, the CDR3 reads TGTGCCAGCAGTTACTCGTCCCGGGTGGCCGAGCAGTACTTC. Translating gives CASSYSSRVAEQYF.

This clonotype was seen a few times. The chain is built from TRBV29-1 and TRBJ2-1, with TRBD2 identical over 8 bases. The J segment lost 5 bases and the V segment lost 0 bases, leaving 6 bases of the junction unmatched. Per the germline V gene, CDR1 is SQVTM and CDR2 is ANQGSEA. This CDR3 is built from 15 residues. CDR3 protein: CSVEDTAGVHNEQFF. In nucleotides, the CDR3 is TGCAGCGTTGAAGATACAGCGGGAGTCCACAATGAGCAGTTCTTC.

This clonotype occurred once. The chain couples TRBV20-1 to TRBJ2-1; 11 positions match TRBD2. CDR1 DFQATT and CDR2 SNEGSKA come from the germline V gene (reference sequence). V gave up 3 bases and J gave up 5 bases; unmatched junction bases: 3. The CDR3 is made up of 14 amino acids. CDR3 residues: CSASTSGRNNEQFF. The CDR3 nucleotides read TGCAGTGCTAGTACTAGCGGGAGAAACAATGAGCAGTTCTTC.

In regard to this clonotype: This clone may be a read error of a much larger clone one base away. The rearrangement uses TRBV28 and TRBJ2-3, with TRBD2 matching over 11 bases. Trimming at V came to 6 bases and at J to 3 bases, leaving 5 bases not matched to a gene. The CDR3 is 15 amino acids. CDR1 is MDHEN and CDR2 is SYDVKM in the germline V gene. CDR3 region: CASRLAGGRTDTQYF. CDR3 sequence (DNA): TGTGCCAGCAGGCTAGCGGGAGGAAGGACAGATACGCAGTATTTT.

This clonotype was counted many times. The chain links TRBV9 to TRBJ2-1; D possibly uses TRBD1 or TRBD2 (6 bases each). Germline lookup yields CDR1 SGDLS and CDR2 YYNGEE. Trimming removed 4 bases at V and 3 bases at J, with 14 bases between. The CDR3 has 15 residues. The CDR3 loop reads CASSRGETNYNEQFF. The CDR3 DNA reads as TGTGCCAGCAGCAGGGGGGAGACTAACTACAATGAGCAGTTCTTC.

The chain joins TRBV15 to TRBJ1-6; possibly TRBD1 for D (6 bases). The V gene lost 0 bases and the J gene lost 9 bases, with 12 bases spanning the gap. CDR3 size: 15 residues. Germline lookup yields CDR1 LNHNV and CDR2 YYDKDF (reference sequence). The CDR3 is CATSRDGAGVSPLHF. In DNA, the CDR3 is TGTGCCACCAGCAGAGATGGGGCAGGGGTTTCACCCCTCCACTTT. The full variable domain, rest sourced from reference TRBV15 and TRBJ1-6, is DAMVIQNPRYQVTQFGKPVTLSCSQTLNHNVMYWYQQKSSQAPKLLFHYYDKDFNNEADTPDNFQSRRPNTSFCFLDIRSPGLGDTAMYLCATSRDGAGVSPLHFGNGTRLTVT.

V usage is TRBV14 and J usage is TRBJ1-1; D possibly corresponds to TRBD1 (5 bases). Germline V gene lookup returns CDR1 SGHDN and CDR2 FVKESK. The V end lost 4 bases, the J end lost 6 bases, and 15 bases lay between the germline ends. The CDR3 loop spans 14 amino acids. The CDR3 here is CASSPRVGGAEAFF. The CDR3, as DNA: TGTGCCAGCAGCCCCCGTGTCGGGGGAGCTGAAGCTTTCTTT.

V and J are TRBV10-3 and TRBJ1-2; no clear D. CDR1 and CDR2 from the germline V gene are ENHRY and SYGVKD. The ends were cut back, 8 bases at V and 6 bases at J, with 16 bases in the middle. This CDR3 spans 13 amino acids. The CDR3 DNA is TGTGCCATCCCGGACCCGGAGGGTGATGGCTACACCTTC. Translation gives CAIPDPEGDGYTF.

This clonotype has a count of ten or more. The chain joins TRBV10-3 to TRBJ2-7, with 13 bases that match TRBD2. V shed 2 bases and J 3 bases; nucleotides not matched to a gene: 4. Germline lookup yields CDR1 ENHRY and CDR2 SYGVKD. This CDR3 has 16 amino acids. The DNA for the CDR3 is TGTGCCATCAGTGAGCCGCGGACTAGCGGGAGCTACGAGCAGTACTTC. Translation gives CAISEPRTSGSYEQYF.

The chain employs TRBV29-1 and TRBJ1-1; 8 bases agree with TRBD1. V lost 0 bases to trimming and J lost 1 base; unmatched junction nucleotides: 1. The germline CDR1 and CDR2 sequences are SQVTM and ANQGSEA. The CDR3 has 14 amino acids. The CDR3 DNA reads TGCAGCGTTGAAGATACAGGGGGGAACACTGAAGCTTTCTTT. Its translation: CSVEDTGGNTEAFF.

This clonotype was seen ten or more times. J is TRBJ2-5 and V is TRBV20-1; a possible D gene is TRBD1 (5 bases). Germline loops: CDR1 DFQATT, CDR2 SNEGSKA (reference sequence). CDR3 length equals 13 residues. The germline V and J ends were trimmed by 5 bases and 6 bases, with 16 bases remaining between them. The CDR3 coding sequence is TGCAGTGCTGGGGCGAGAGCAGGGAAGACCCAGTACTTC. This encodes CSAGARAGKTQYF.

There are many counts of this clonotype. This chain joins TRBV12-3 or TRBV12-4 and TRBJ2-3; TRBD2 agrees at 13 bases. This CDR3 is built from 16 residues. With 4 bases clipped from V and 1 base from J, the junction kept 2 bases outside the gene matches. The CDR3 region has the DNA TGTGCCAGCAGTTCCGGACTAGCGGGAGGCACAGATACGCAGTATTTT. This translates into CASSSGLAGGTDTQYF.

This chain connects TRBV12-3 or TRBV12-4 to TRBJ2-7; maybe TRBD2 (6 bases). The CDR3 consists of 13 residues. V lost 11 bases to trimming and J lost 0 bases, with 14 bases between them. CDR3 DNA: TGTGCCCAGGGAGCGGGTCCCTCCTACGAGCAGTACTTC. It codes for CAQGAGPSYEQYF.

This rearrangement joins TRBV28 to TRBJ1-5, with D possibly TRBD1 on 5 matching bases. From germline, CDR1 is MDHEN and CDR2 SYDVKM. The CDR3 runs to 16 residues. V was cut by 2 bases and J by 1 base, with 12 bases left in between. CDR3 nucleotides: TGTGCCAGCAGTTTAAGGACAACACCGAGCAATCAGCCCCAGCATTTT. It specifies CASSLRTTPSNQPQHF.

With respect to this clonotype: At one of its ends the junction is not consistent with the germline gene, which may arise from a read error. The chain is built from TRBV7-7 and TRBJ2-5; 12 bases map to TRBD2. The V gene's germline CDR1 is SSHAT and CDR2 FNYEAQ (reference sequence). The CDR3 loop spans 16 amino acids. In DNA, the CDR3 is TGTGCTAGCAGCCGGGGACTAGCGGGCGAGGGAGAGACCCAGTACTTC. Residues: CASSRGLAGEGETQYF.

This clonotype was observed a handful of times. The chain employs TRBV6-1 and TRBJ2-2; D gene unclear. In germline, CDR1 is MNHNS, CDR2 SASEGT. V lost 6 bases and J lost 7, with 27 bases in between. This CDR3 is built from 18 residues. The CDR3 bases are TGTGCCAGCAGGCCGCCGAGCCCCCTGTCTAACGAGAACGGGGAGCTGTTTTTT. This translates into CASRPPSPLSNENGELFF.